What follows are 10 T cell receptor beta chains derived from one specimen sequenced in a study of blood T cell repertoires in COVID-19. Only in-frame clones appear in the TCRdb table, and some are missing; sequencing was by immunoSEQ multiplex PCR. In the table there are over 50,000 clones, 81% of which are singletons. What was sequenced was peripheral blood. These receptors were collected from a man at least 80 years old with acute or convalescent COVID-19.

This clone has a handful of counts. The chain recombines TRBV7-2 with TRBJ2-2; TRBD2 matches 7 bases. Germline-derived CDR1 and CDR2 are SGHTA and FQGNSA. V shed 5 bases and J 1 base; nucleotides not matched to a gene: 7. This CDR3 region has 16 residues. CDR3 coding DNA: TGTGCCAGCAGCAGCCGCGAGCGGGGGAACACCGGGGAGCTGTTTTTT. It translates to CASSSRERGNTGELFF.

The V call is TRBV4-2, the J call TRBJ2-2; D is unclear. Germline-derived CDR1 and CDR2 are LGHNA and YNFKEQ. This CDR3 contains 14 residues. V shed 0 bases and J shed 1 base, with 3 bases lying between them. CDR3 sequence reads: CASSQDQNTGELFF. In nucleotides, the CDR3 is TGTGCCAGCAGCCAAGATCAGAACACCGGGGAGCTGTTTTTT.

The chain joins TRBV5-1 to TRBJ2-7; no firm D call. The V and J ends lost 3 bases and 7 bases respectively, with 20 bases between them. The CDR3 totals 15 residues. Looked up from germline, CDR1 is SGHRS and CDR2 is YFSETQ. The CDR3 DNA is TGCGCCAGCAGCTACGCGTGGAGCCCCCCACGGGAGCAGTACTTC. The encoded protein is CASSYAWSPPREQYF. Based on the CDR3 plus reference TRBV5-1 and TRBJ2-7, the full variable domain is KAGVTQTPRYLIKTRGQQVTLSCSPISGHRSVSWYQQTPGQGLQFLFEYFSETQRNKGNFPGRFSGRQFSNSRSEMNVSTLELGDSALYLCASSYAWSPPREQYFGPGTRLTVT.

V gene TRBV9 combines with J gene TRBJ2-5; D uncertain. Germline CDR1 SGDLS, CDR2 YYNGEE. Between the trimmed V and J ends, which lost 2 bases and 7 bases, there was a span of 12 bases. CDR3 length: 13 residues. The CDR3, as DNA: TGTGCCAGCAGCGTGTCCAGGTCCGGGACCCAGTACTTC. This encodes CASSVSRSGTQYF.

The chain is built from TRBV11-2 and TRBJ2-7; tentatively, D is TRBD1 (6 bases). Germline values: CDR1 SGHAT, CDR2 FQNNGV. This CDR3 spans 18 amino acids. The ends were cut back, 5 bases at V and 0 bases at J, with 23 bases in the middle. In DNA, the CDR3 is TGTGCCAGCAGCCCTATACTGACCGGGACAACGAGCTCCTACGAGCAGTACTTC. Translated: CASSPILTGTTSSYEQYF.

This clone was counted a single time. The chain recombines TRBV7-5 with TRBJ1-2; TRBD1 is taken as the D call from the table, unchecked against the DNA. TRBV7-5 is a pseudogene locus. There are 14 residues in the CDR3. CDR3 loop: CARSPRQDVVGYTF. CDR3 nucleotide sequence: TGTGCCAGAAGCCCGCGACAGGATGTAGTGGGCTACACCTTC.

V usage is TRBV5-4 and J usage is TRBJ1-2; TRBD1 aligns across 8 bases. V trimming: 3 bases; J trimming: 7 bases; junction bases outside the gene matches: 8. This CDR3 has 14 amino acids. From germline, CDR1 is SGHNT and CDR2 YYREEE (reference sequence). The CDR3 DNA is TGTGCCAGCAGCTCGCCAGGGGGCTCCGGTGGCTACACCTTC. This sequence encodes CASSSPGGSGGYTF.

The chain recombines TRBV7-2 with TRBJ1-2; D is unclear. V dropped 3 bases and J dropped 3 bases, with 11 bases sitting between them. In germline, CDR1 is SGHTA, CDR2 FQGNSA. The CDR3 contains 14 residues. CDR3 nucleotides: TGTGCCAGCAGCTTCCCGGGGTTCGACTATGGCTACACCTTC. This sequence encodes CASSFPGFDYGYTF.

The chain uses TRBV19 and TRBJ1-2; D perhaps matches TRBD1 (5 bases). The CDR3 spans 13 residues. Trimming pared 3 bases from V and 5 bases from J, leaving 10 bases between. Germline CDR1 reads LNHDA; CDR2 reads SQIVND (reference sequence). DNA for the CDR3: TGTGCCAGTAGTATCAGCAGGGATTATGGCTACACCTTC. It is translated as CASSISRDYGYTF.

This clone was observed a single time. The J gene is TRBJ2-4, the V gene TRBV11-2, with TRBD2 matching over 12 bases. With 5 bases clipped from V and 6 bases from J, the junction kept 11 bases outside the gene matches. The CDR3 runs to 17 residues. The germline CDR1 and CDR2 sequences are SGHAT and FQNNGV. The CDR3 bases are TGTGCCAGCAGCCCGACTAGCGGGAGCCATGTGGGAAACATTCAGTACTTC. Its translation is CASSPTSGSHVGNIQYF.